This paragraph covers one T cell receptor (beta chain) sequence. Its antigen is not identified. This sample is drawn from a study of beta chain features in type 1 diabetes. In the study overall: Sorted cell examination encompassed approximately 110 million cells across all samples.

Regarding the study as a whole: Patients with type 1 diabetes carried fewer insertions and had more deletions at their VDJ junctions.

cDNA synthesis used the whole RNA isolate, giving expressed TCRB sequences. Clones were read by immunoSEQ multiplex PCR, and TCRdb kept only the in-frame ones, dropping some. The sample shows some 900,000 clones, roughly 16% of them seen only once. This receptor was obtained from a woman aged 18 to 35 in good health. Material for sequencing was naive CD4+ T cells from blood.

The CDR3 DNA follows: TGTGCCAGCAGCGGTGGCCCCCGGGACCGAAACAATGAGCAGTTCTTC. Its translation is CASSGGPRDRNNEQFF. This chain joins TRBV28 and TRBJ2-1; D possibly matches TRBD1 or TRBD2 (5 bases each). Trimming pared 6 bases from V and 5 bases from J, leaving 20 bases between. Germline loops: CDR1 MDHEN, CDR2 SYDVKM. CDR3 length: 16 residues.